The 16 T cell receptor beta chains below all came from one sample that was sequenced in a study of regulatory T cells in long-lasting Graves disease. Time point reported: persistent/refractory GD, antithyroid drugs over 5 years with positive TRAb. RNA from PBMCs was the source of the TCR library. Libraries of TCR beta came from iRepertoire HTBI primers plus Arm-PCR of CDR3 regions. Each CDR3 protein is one row after TCRdb ran MiXCR on the multiplex PCR reads. The sample includes roughly 400,000 distinct CDR3 sequences, around 23% of them seen just once. Sequences were derived from peripheral blood mononuclear cells (PBMCs), sampled when the disease was refractory, from a patient treated with antithyroid drugs. The receptors originated from a female donor with Graves disease.

In the case of this clonotype: This is likely a read error, given that the CDR3 carries no conserved phenylalanine or tryptophan at its end. The CDR3 region has the DNA TGTGCCAGCACCCCCTGGGACAGCAAAAATGAAAAACTGTTTTCT. It is translated as CASTPWDSKNEKLFS. The chain uses TRBV6-1 and TRBJ1-4, with 7 positions matching TRBD1. The germline gives CDR1 MNHNS, CDR2 SASEGT. The length of the CDR3 is 15 residues. The V and J ends lost 7 bases and 5 bases, in that order; junction bases with no gene match: 10.

At least ten counts were recorded for this clonotype. The rearrangement joins TRBV28 to TRBJ2-5; 8 bases are shared with TRBD1. Germline CDR1 and CDR2: MDHEN and SYDVKM. The junction had 21 bases not matched to a gene; V was cut back by 6 bases and J by 6 bases. This CDR3 has 18 residues. Here the CDR3 DNA reads TGTGCCAGCAGGTCGACAGGGGCCTTAACTTTTGTCGAAAAGACCCAGTACTTC. It translates to CASRSTGALTFVEKTQYF.

This clonotype occurred a few times. The rearrangement uses TRBV30 and TRBJ2-2; tentative D call: TRBD2 (6 bases). The V end lost 6 bases, the J end lost 7 bases, and 21 bases lay between the germline ends. The length of the CDR3 is 15 residues. The germline CDR1 and CDR2 sequences are GTSNPN and SVGIG (reference sequence). As DNA, the CDR3 is TGTGCCTGCGCTCCCCTGAACGGGAGAGTCGGGGAGCTGTTTTTT. Amino acids: CACAPLNGRVGELFF.

Here the CDR3 DNA reads TGTGCCAGCAGCTTAGCCCTTTTGGCAGATACGCAGTATTTT. This gives the protein CASSLALLADTQYF. This chain connects TRBV7-9 to TRBJ2-3; D is ambiguous. This CDR3 region has 14 residues. V was clipped by 0 bases and J by 4 bases, with 8 bases between them. The V gene's germline CDR1 is SEHNR and CDR2 FQNEAQ (reference sequence).

The chain combines TRBV7-9 with TRBJ2-2; D unresolved. Germline V lookup: CDR1 SEHNR, CDR2 FQNEAQ (reference sequence). The CDR3 length is 13 residues. V was pared by 3 bases and J by 4 bases, with 6 bases between. The CDR3 region has the DNA TGTGCCAGCAGCTTTCGGTTCACCGGGGAGCTGTTTTTT. Residues: CASSFRFTGELFF.

This clonotype has just one count. The chain links TRBV7-2 to TRBJ1-6; D gene ambiguous. Germline V lookup: CDR1 SGHTA, CDR2 FQGNSA. CDR3 length: 17 residues. Trimming removed 1 base at V and 0 bases at J, with 10 bases between. In DNA, the CDR3 is TGTGCCAGCAGCTTAGTTTTAGGTAGCTCCTATAATTCACCCCTCCACTTT. Amino acids: CASSLVLGSSYNSPLHF.

Many counts were recorded for this clonotype. The chain uses TRBV7-2 and TRBJ1-5, with D uncertain. Germline V gives CDR1 SGHTA, CDR2 FQGNSA. The V end lost 2 bases, the J end lost 2 bases, and 4 bases lay between the germline ends. CDR3 size: 13 residues. The CDR3 sequence is CASSLWGNQPQHF. As DNA, the CDR3 is TGTGCCAGCAGCTTATGGGGCAATCAGCCCCAGCATTTT.

This clonotype was found many times. V is TRBV28 and J is TRBJ2-7; TRBD1 agrees at 9 bases. J lost 6 bases, V lost 3 bases, and 6 bases had no gene match. This CDR3 has 14 amino acids. Germline V lookup: CDR1 MDHEN, CDR2 SYDVKM. The CDR3, as DNA: TGTGCCAGCAGTTTCAACAGGGGGCGAGGCGAGCAGTACTTC. Its translation: CASSFNRGRGEQYF. Full variable domain (missing parts from reference TRBV28 and TRBJ2-7): DVKVTQSSRYLVKRTGEKVFLECVQDMDHENMFWYRQDPGLGLRLIYFSYDVKMKEKGDIPEGYSVSREKKERFSLILESASTNQTSMYLCASSFNRGRGEQYFGPGTRLTVT.

This clonotype has more than one count but fewer than ten. The gene calls are TRBV27 and TRBJ2-7; 12 bases are shared with TRBD2. Germline lookup yields CDR1 MNHEY and CDR2 SMNVEV (reference sequence). The CDR3 has 18 residues. V lost 5 bases to trimming and J lost 0 bases; unmatched junction nucleotides: 11. In DNA form, the CDR3 reads TGTGCCAGCAGTCCCGGGACTAGCGGGCGTACCTTCTCCTACGAGCAGTACTTC. Protein sequence: CASSPGTSGRTFSYEQYF.

This clonotype was picked up a small number of times. V is TRBV27 and J is TRBJ1-6, with unresolved D. The CDR3 runs to 15 residues. With 5 bases removed from V and 0 bases from J, the gap between germline ends came to 8 bases. CDR1 MNHEY and CDR2 SMNVEV come from the germline V gene (reference sequence). The CDR3 region has the DNA TGTGCCAGCAGTGAGCGGGACTCCTATAATTCACCCCTCCACTTT. Translated: CASSERDSYNSPLHF.

The chain links TRBV15 to TRBJ1-4; perhaps TRBD1 as D (6 bases). The germline V gene has CDR1 LNHNV and CDR2 YYDKDF (reference sequence). Trimming removed 9 bases from V and 0 bases from J, with 11 bases in between. The length of the CDR3 is 14 residues. The CDR3 DNA sequence: TGTGCCACTAAAGGGGGGACAACTAATGAAAAACTGTTTTTT. Its translation is CATKGGTTNEKLFF.

V gene TRBV20-1 combines with J gene TRBJ2-7, with D maybe TRBD1 (6 bases). Trimming took 4 bases from V and 6 from J, leaving 19 bases between them. The CDR3 is made up of 14 amino acids. Germline values: CDR1 DFQATT, CDR2 SNEGSKA (reference sequence). The DNA of the CDR3 is TGCAGTGCTAACCCTCCATCGACAGGCTGCGAGCAGTACTTC. This sequence encodes CSANPPSTGCEQYF.

This clonotype was counted at least ten times. At one end, the junction sequence differs from germline, possibly due to a read error. This chain connects TRBV5-1 to TRBJ2-7, with D possibly TRBD2 on 5 matching bases. Per germline, CDR1 SGHRS and CDR2 YFSETQ. This CDR3 is 16 amino acids long. CDR3 nucleotides: TGTGCCAGCAGCCCCACTCGGGTAGCGTCCGCCTACGAGCAGTACTTC. Translation: CASSPTRVASAYEQYF.

This clonotype was seen many times. V gene TRBV27 combines with J gene TRBJ1-1; D ambiguous. The ends were cut back, 1 base at V and 5 bases at J, with 8 bases in the middle. Germline V gene lookup returns CDR1 MNHEY and CDR2 SMNVEV (reference sequence). There are 13 residues in the CDR3. The CDR3 protein is CASSLWVGTEAFF. The CDR3 nucleotides are TGTGCCAGCAGTTTATGGGTGGGGACTGAAGCTTTCTTT.

The J gene is TRBJ2-3, the V gene TRBV20-1; TRBD1 agrees at 7 bases. The V and J ends lost 6 bases and 6 bases, in that order; junction bases with no gene match: 6. This CDR3 spans 12 amino acids. Germline-derived CDR1 and CDR2 are DFQATT and SNEGSKA (reference sequence). CDR3 sequence (DNA): TGCAGTGCCACACAGGGGATGGATACGCAGTATTTT. Residues: CSATQGMDTQYF.

This clonotype occurred many times. The chain combines TRBV6-1 with TRBJ1-2; D gene uncertain. V dropped 5 bases and J dropped 4 bases, with 14 bases sitting between them. CDR3 length: 14 amino acids. Germline-derived CDR1 and CDR2 are MNHNS and SASEGT. In DNA form, the CDR3 reads TGTGCCAGCAGTACCGGTCTGGGCGGCTATGGCTACACCTTC. Translating it yields CASSTGLGGYGYTF.